Sequencing of this TCR beta chain was carried out in a study of cytomegalovirus exposure and HLA in healthy donors. Trimming stripped 1 base from V and 5 bases from J, with 14 bases between. CDR3 length: 16 residues. The germline gives CDR1 MGHRA, CDR2 YSYEKL. Study outcomes and limitations: Certain sequence variants were highly shared and formed a cluster, and this cluster was likely a sequencing artifact. When a later analysis was performed, an Asian-associated ancestry cluster reportedly had fewer N-insertions than the roughly 630-donor mean.

Notes on this clone: Its antigen is undetermined.

The PCR ran on 60 Vbeta and 13 Jbeta primers. Some clones are missing from TCRdb's copy, which holds only in-frame ones; the method was immunoSEQ multiplex PCR. There are about 160,000 clones in the sample; 60% to 80% occur only once, and roughly 2% lies in the top ten. The specimen was PBMCs. J is TRBJ2-2 and V is TRBV4-1; tentative D call: TRBD1 (5 bases). The source is a man over 45 in good health and CMV-seropositive. CDR3 nucleotide sequence: TGCGCCAGCAGCCAAGTGAACGAGGCAGGGACCGGGGAGCTGTTTTTT. Protein product: CASSQVNEAGTGELFF.